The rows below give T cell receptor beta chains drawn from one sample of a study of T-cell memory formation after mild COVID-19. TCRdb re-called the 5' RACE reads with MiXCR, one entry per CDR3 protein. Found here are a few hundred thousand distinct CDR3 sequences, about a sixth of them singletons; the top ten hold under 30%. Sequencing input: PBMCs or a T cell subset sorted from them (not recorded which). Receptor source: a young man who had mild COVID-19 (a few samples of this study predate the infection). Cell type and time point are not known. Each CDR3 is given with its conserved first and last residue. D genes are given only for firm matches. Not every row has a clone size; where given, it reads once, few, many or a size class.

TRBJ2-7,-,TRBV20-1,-,CSARDLSTDSYEQYF,TGCAGTGCTAGAGACCTGTCGACGGACTCCTACGAGCAGTACTTC
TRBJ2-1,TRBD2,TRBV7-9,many,CASSPSTGGRPEQFF,TGTGCCAGCAGTCCTTCTACGGGGGGACGTCCCGAGCAGTTCTTC
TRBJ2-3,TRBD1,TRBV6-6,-,CASSKRQGLGTDTQYF,TGTGCCAGCAGCAAAAGACAGGGTCTCGGCACAGATACGCAGTATTTT
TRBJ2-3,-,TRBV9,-,CASSVGDHLAGTQYF,TGTGCCAGCAGCGTGGGGGACCACTTGGCGGGTACGCAGTATTTT
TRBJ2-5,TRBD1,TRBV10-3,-,CATNQGAEETQYF,TGTGCCACCAACCAGGGGGCTGAAGAGACCCAGTACTTC
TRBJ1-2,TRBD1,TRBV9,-,CASSLGRQGGSYGYTF,TGTGCCAGCAGCTTAGGGAGACAGGGGGGCAGCTATGGCTACACCTTC
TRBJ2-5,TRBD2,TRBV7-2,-,CASSRNSGEYQETQYF,TGTGCCAGCAGCCGTAATAGCGGGGAGTACCAAGAGACCCAGTACTTC
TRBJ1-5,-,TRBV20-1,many,CSAFDSNQPQHF,TGCAGTGCTTTCGACAGTAATCAGCCCCAGCATTTT
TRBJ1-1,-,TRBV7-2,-,CASSQRTANTEAFF,TGTGCCAGCAGCCAACGGACAGCGAACACTGAAGCTTTCTTT
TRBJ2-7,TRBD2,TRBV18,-,CASSPLAGGDYEQYF,TGTGCCAGCTCACCACTAGCGGGGGGGGACTACGAGCAGTACTTC
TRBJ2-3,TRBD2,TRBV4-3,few,CASSDNVAGHTDTQYF,TGCGCCAGCAGCGATAACGTAGCGGGACACACAGATACGCAGTATTTT
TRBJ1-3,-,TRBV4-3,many,CASSQDGESSGNTIYF,TGCGCCAGCAGCCAAGATGGGGAATCCTCTGGAAACACCATATATTTT
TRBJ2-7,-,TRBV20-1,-,CSARDNGGSYEQYF,TGCAGTGCTAGAGATAACGGAGGCTCCTACGAGCAGTACTTC
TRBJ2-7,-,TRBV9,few,CASSAEGYEQYF,TGTGCCAGCAGCGCCGAGGGGTACGAGCAGTACTTC
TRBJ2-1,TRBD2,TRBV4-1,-,CASSQKPALLAGVDNEQFF,TGCGCCAGCAGCCAGAAGCCTGCCTTACTAGCGGGGGTTGACAATGAGCAGTTCTTC
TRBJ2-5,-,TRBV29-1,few,CSASGNQETQYF,TGCAGCGCCTCGGGGAACCAAGAGACCCAGTACTTC
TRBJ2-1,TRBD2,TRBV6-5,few,CASSYWADASGGKNEQFF,TGTGCCAGCAGTTACTGGGCGGACGCTAGCGGGGGGAAAAATGAGCAGTTCTTC
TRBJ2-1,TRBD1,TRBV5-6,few,CASSWGQGRNEQFF,TGTGCCAGCAGCTGGGGACAGGGACGCAATGAGCAGTTCTTC
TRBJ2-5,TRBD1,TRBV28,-,CASSSRDRGLPKTQYF,TGTGCCAGCAGTTCCCGGGACAGGGGGCTTCCGAAGACCCAGTACTTC
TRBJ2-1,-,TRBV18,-,CASSPSDGYNEQFF,TGTGCCAGCTCACCATCGGACGGGTACAATGAGCAGTTCTTC
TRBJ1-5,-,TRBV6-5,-,CASSYSQYSNQPQHF,TGTGCCAGCAGTTACTCTCAGTATAGCAATCAGCCCCAGCATTTT
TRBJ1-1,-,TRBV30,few,CAWSRTGNTEAFF,TGTGCCTGGAGCCGAACAGGGAACACTGAAGCTTTCTTT
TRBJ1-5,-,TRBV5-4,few,CASSSSLNQPQHF,TGTGCCAGCAGCTCTAGCCTCAATCAGCCCCAGCATTTT
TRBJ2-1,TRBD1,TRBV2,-,CASMSRDRVNEQFF,TGTGCCAGCATGTCCCGGGACAGGGTAAATGAGCAGTTCTTC
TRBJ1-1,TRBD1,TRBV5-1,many,CASSQGQGNMNTEAFF,TGCGCCAGCAGCCAAGGACAGGGAAACATGAACACTGAAGCTTTCTTT
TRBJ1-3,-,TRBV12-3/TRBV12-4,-,CASSSFGNTIYF,TGTGCCAGCAGTTCCTTCGGGAACACCATATATTTT
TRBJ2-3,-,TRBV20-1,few,CSATRFGATDTQYF,TGCAGTGCCACCCGGTTCGGGGCGACAGATACGCAGTATTTT
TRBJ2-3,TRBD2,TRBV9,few,CASSVASGVSDTQYF,TGTGCCAGCAGCGTAGCCAGCGGGGTTTCGGATACGCAGTATTTT
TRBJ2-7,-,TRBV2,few,CASSVEAGSSYEQYF,TGTGCCAGCAGTGTTGAGGCAGGGAGCTCCTACGAGCAGTACTTC
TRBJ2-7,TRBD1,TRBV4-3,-,CASSQDAGGYEQYF,TGCGCCAGCAGCCAAGATGCAGGGGGCTACGAGCAGTACTTC
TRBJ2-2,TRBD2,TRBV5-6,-,CASSSRTSGGYTGELFF,TGTGCCAGCAGTTCGCGGACTAGCGGGGGGTACACCGGGGAGCTGTTTTTT
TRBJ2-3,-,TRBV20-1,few,CSARDPARSSADTQYF,TGCAGTGCTAGAGACCCGGCTAGATCGTCGGCAGATACGCAGTATTTT
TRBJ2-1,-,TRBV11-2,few,CASSSQGHEQFF,TGTGCCAGCAGCTCCCAGGGACATGAGCAGTTCTTC
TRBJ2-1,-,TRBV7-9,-,CASSPGGQGNYNEQFF,TGTGCCAGCAGCCCCGGGGGGCAGGGAAACTACAATGAGCAGTTCTTC
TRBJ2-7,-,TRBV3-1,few,CASSQEPAPNYEQYF,TGTGCCAGCAGCCAAGAGCCGGCACCTAACTACGAGCAGTACTTC
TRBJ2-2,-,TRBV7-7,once,CASSLGDPANTGELFF,TGTGCCAGCAGCTTAGGTGACCCCGCGAACACCGGGGAGCTGTTTTTT
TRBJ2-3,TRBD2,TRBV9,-,CASSGWGLAGVLSTDTQYF,TGTGCCAGCAGCGGTTGGGGGCTAGCGGGGGTTCTTAGCACAGATACGCAGTATTTT
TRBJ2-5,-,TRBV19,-,CASSRRGKGETQYF,TGTGCCAGTAGTAGAAGGGGGAAGGGGGAGACCCAGTACTTC
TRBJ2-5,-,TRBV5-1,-,CASSRRWQGEGETQYF,TGCGCCAGCAGCCGCCGTTGGCAGGGAGAGGGAGAGACCCAGTACTTC
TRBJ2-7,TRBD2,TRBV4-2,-,CASSQDLYLAGSTYEQYF,TGTGCCAGCAGCCAAGATCTGTACCTAGCGGGGAGTACCTACGAGCAGTACTTC
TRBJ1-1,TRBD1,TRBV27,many,CASSLRDRGMPEAFF,TGTGCCAGCAGTTTACGGGACAGGGGGATGCCTGAAGCTTTCTTT
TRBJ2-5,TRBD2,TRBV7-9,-,CASSIGTSGGARLGETQYF,TGTGCCAGCAGCATCGGGACTAGCGGGGGGGCCCGGCTTGGGGAGACCCAGTACTTC
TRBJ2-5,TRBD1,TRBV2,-,CASSDGTGQETQYF,TGTGCCAGCAGTGACGGGACAGGGCAAGAGACCCAGTACTTC
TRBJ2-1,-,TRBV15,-,CATSGTGRQSTPKEQFF,TGTGCCACCAGCGGAACAGGGAGACAATCAACCCCCAAGGAGCAGTTCTTC
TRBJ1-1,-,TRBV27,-,CASSNSRNTEAFF,TGTGCCAGCAGTAACAGTAGGAACACTGAAGCTTTCTTT
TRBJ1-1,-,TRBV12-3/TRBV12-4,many,CASDTQTSTEAFF,TGTGCCAGCGATACCCAGACCTCGACTGAAGCTTTCTTT
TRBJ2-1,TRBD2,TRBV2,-,CACRDAPSGGVNEQFF,TGTGCCTGCAGAGACGCCCCTAGCGGGGGGGTCAATGAGCAGTTCTTC
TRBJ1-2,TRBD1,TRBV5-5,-,CASSLAGTATYGYTF,TGTGCCAGCAGCTTGGCTGGGACAGCTACCTATGGCTACACCTTC
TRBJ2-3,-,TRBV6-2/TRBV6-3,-,CASSYDSIAAGDTQYF,TGTGCCAGCAGTTACGATTCGATAGCGGCGGGAGATACGCAGTATTTT
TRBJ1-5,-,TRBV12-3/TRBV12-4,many,CASSTPGGNQPQHF,TGTGCCAGCAGCACTCCAGGGGGCAATCAGCCCCAGCATTTT
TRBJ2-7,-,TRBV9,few,CASSVGGNGYEQYF,TGTGCCAGCAGCGTTGGGGGCAACGGCTACGAGCAGTACTTC